This is a list of T cell receptor beta chains from one sample in a study of CD4 and CD8 cells across lung adenocarcinoma regions. One entry per CDR3 protein results from TCRdb running MiXCR on the PCR reads. Altogether about 3,700 distinct CDR3 sequences are present, around three fifths being singletons, with the ten largest covering 20%. The sequenced sample consisted of CD4+ T cells from the margin of a lung tumor. Source of these receptors: a female donor with lung adenocarcinoma. The CD4 and CD8 labels of this study may be unreliable. CDR3s include the opening cysteine and the closing phenylalanine or tryptophan. D genes are given only for firm matches. For some rows the clone size is stated as once, few or many, or as a class when expanded; others skip it.

j_call d_call v_call clone_size cdr3_nt cdr3_aa
TRBJ2-6 . TRBV6-1 few TGTGCCAGCAGACCCGACAGCTCTGGGGCCAACGTCCTGACTTTC CASRPDSSGANVLTF
TRBJ2-1 . TRBV7-9 . TGTGCCAGCAGTAAAGGGGGGGCTTTCAAGGAGACCCAGTTCTTC CASSKGGAFKETQFF
TRBJ2-7 . TRBV6-1 medium-sized TGTGCCAGCAGTGGGGTCGGGTCATACACCTACGAGCAGTACTTC CASSGVGSYTYEQYF
TRBJ2-3 . TRBV20-1 few TGCAGTGCTAGCCGTCTTTACCGCACAGATACGCAGTATTTT CSASRLYRTDTQYF
TRBJ2-1 . TRBV5-1 few TGCGCCAGCAGCTTGGGACTAAACTACAATGAGCAGTTCTTC CASSLGLNYNEQFF
TRBJ2-1 . TRBV6-4 . TGTGCCAGCTCGCCAGGGTTTTACAATGAGCAGTTCTTC CASSPGFYNEQFF
TRBJ2-7 . TRBV6-2/TRBV6-3 . TGTGCCAGCAGTTACGAGGACGGACCCTACGAGCAGTACTTC CASSYEDGPYEQYF
TRBJ2-3 . TRBV11-3 . TGTGCCAGCAGCCGCGGGTTAGGGGGGGCAGATACGCAGTATTTT CASSRGLGGADTQYF
TRBJ2-1 . TRBV6-1 . TGTGCCAGCAGTGAAGCGCTTAAAACGGGTGTTTCCGGACACATGTTCTTC CASSEALKTGVSGHMFF
TRBJ2-4 . TRBV6-1 . TGTGCCAGCAGTGTGGTGGGCGGCAAAAACACGCAGTACTTC CASSVVGGKNTQYF
TRBJ2-3 . TRBV6-1 . TGTGCCGGCAGTGTAGGGGTCAGCAAAGATGCGCAGTATTTC CAGSVGVSKDAQYF
TRBJ2-3 . TRBV6-1 . TGTGCCAGCAGTCGGGACGCCACAGATACGCAGTATTTT CASSRDATDTQYF
TRBJ2-5 . TRBV6-1 . TGTGCCAGCAGTGAACCCACAGGGATGGGAGAGACCCAGTACTTC CASSEPTGMGETQYF
TRBJ2-3 . TRBV10-3 . TGTGCCATCAGTGAGTCGATAACCCGCACAGATACGCAGTATTTT CAISESITRTDTQYF
TRBJ2-2 TRBD2 TRBV27 . TGTGCCAGCAGAACGGAAGCGGGAGTTGACACCGGGGAGCTGTTTTTT CASRTEAGVDTGELFF
TRBJ2-7 TRBD2 TRBV11-2 medium-sized TGTGCCAGCAGCGCGGACCGACTAGCGGGATACGAGCAGTACTTC CASSADRLAGYEQYF
TRBJ2-1 TRBD2 TRBV6-5 . TGTGCCAGCAGTTTCTGGACTAGCGGGGACTCCTACAATGAGCAGTTCTTC CASSFWTSGDSYNEQFF
TRBJ2-5 . TRBV6-1 once TGTGCCAGCAGTCAGCTTGAAGAGACCCAGTACTTC CASSQLEETQYF
TRBJ2-5 . TRBV4-1 . TGCGCCAGCAGCCAAGAACGTAATCGGCCGGAATACAATGAGCAGTACTTC CASSQERNRPEYNEQYF
TRBJ2-1 . TRBV6-1 medium-sized TGTGCCAGCAGTGAAGGGACCAGCGATGAGCAGTTCTTC CASSEGTSDEQFF
TRBJ2-5 . TRBV6-5 once TGTGCCAGCAGTTTAACCTTAGAGACCCAGTACTTC CASSLTLETQYF
TRBJ2-5 . TRBV6-1 medium-sized TGTGCCAGCAGACAGACGGGCCAAGAGACCCAGTACTTC CASRQTGQETQYF
TRBJ2-1 TRBD2 TRBV27 . TGTGCCAGCAGCTATACCAGCCGGGGGGGGCCCTACAATGAGCAGTTCTTC CASSYTSRGGPYNEQFF
TRBJ2-6 . TRBV24-1 . TGTGCCACCAGTGACAGTGGACGGTTCTCTGGGGCCAACGTCCTGACTTTC CATSDSGRFSGANVLTF
TRBJ2-4 . TRBV12-3/TRBV12-4 . TGTGCCAGCAGTTTTGGGGACCTAAACATTCAGTACTTC CASSFGDLNIQYF
TRBJ2-5 . TRBV6-1 . TGTGCCAGCAGTGAAACTCGCGAGACCCAGTACTTC CASSETRETQYF
TRBJ2-5 TRBD2 TRBV4-1 . TGCGCCAGCAGCCAGGTCGCGGCTAGCGGAGCCCAGAAGACCCAGTACTTC CASSQVAASGAQKTQYF
TRBJ1-2 TRBD1 TRBV6-1 once TGTGCCAGCAGAGACCGGGACAGGGCCCGATCCTATGGCTACACCTTC CASRDRDRARSYGYTF
TRBJ2-1 . TRBV6-4 medium-sized TGTGCCAGCAGTGACTCGTATGCGGTTAGCTCCTACAATGAGCAGTTCTTC CASSDSYAVSSYNEQFF
TRBJ2-7 . TRBV7-2 few TGTGCCAGCAGCCCACAAAAGAACTACGAGCAGTACTTC CASSPQKNYEQYF
TRBJ2-3 TRBD1 TRBV6-1 large TGTGCCAGCAGTGAGGGACAGGGGGCGAGCACAGATACGCAGTATTTT CASSEGQGASTDTQYF
TRBJ2-1 TRBD1 TRBV6-1 few TGTGCCAGCAGTACAGGGGGCACCTACAATGAGCAGTTCTTC CASSTGGTYNEQFF